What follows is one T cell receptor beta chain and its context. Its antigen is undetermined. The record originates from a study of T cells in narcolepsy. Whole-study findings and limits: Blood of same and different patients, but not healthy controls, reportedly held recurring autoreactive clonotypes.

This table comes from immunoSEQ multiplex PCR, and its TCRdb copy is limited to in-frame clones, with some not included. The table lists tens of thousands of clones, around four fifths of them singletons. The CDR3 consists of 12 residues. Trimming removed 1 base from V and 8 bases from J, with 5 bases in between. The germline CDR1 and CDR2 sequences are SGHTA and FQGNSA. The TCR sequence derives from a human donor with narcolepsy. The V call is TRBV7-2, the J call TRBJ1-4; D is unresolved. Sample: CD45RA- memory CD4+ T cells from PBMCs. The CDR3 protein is CASSLVREKLFF. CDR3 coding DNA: TGTGCCAGCAGCTTAGTGAGGGAAAAACTGTTTTTT.